This note documents a single T cell receptor beta chain sequence. Antigen: not known. This sample is part of a study of cytomegalovirus exposure and HLA in healthy donors. Study-level findings and limits: The authors confirmed in vitro that a few CMV-associated chains were specific for CMV antigens. Immune exposure information available was restricted to CMV serostatus.

The PCR employed 60 Vbeta primers together with 13 Jbeta primers. Authors' methods: Counted up in a later analysis, unique TCR beta chains came to 65 million to 80 million, with around 12 million shared. This table comes from immunoSEQ multiplex PCR, and its TCRdb copy is limited to in-frame clones, with some not included. V and J calls and clone size follow that table, whereas D and trimming were derived from the DNA. The sample holds about 120,000 clones, 60% to 85% seen once. While unrecorded immune exposures were likely, the donors were nominally healthy when sampled. Germline V gene sequence: CDR1 MNHEY, CDR2 SVGAGI. CDR3 length: 13 amino acids. V was clipped by 3 bases and J by 3 bases, with 5 bases between them.

The sequencing input was PBMCs. The chain couples TRBV6-5 to TRBJ2-2, with unresolved D. This sequence originates from a man aged 45-65 years in good health and CMV-seropositive. The CDR3 sequence is CASSYEHTGELFF. CDR3 sequence (DNA): TGTGCCAGCAGTTATGAGCACACCGGGGAGCTGTTTTTT.